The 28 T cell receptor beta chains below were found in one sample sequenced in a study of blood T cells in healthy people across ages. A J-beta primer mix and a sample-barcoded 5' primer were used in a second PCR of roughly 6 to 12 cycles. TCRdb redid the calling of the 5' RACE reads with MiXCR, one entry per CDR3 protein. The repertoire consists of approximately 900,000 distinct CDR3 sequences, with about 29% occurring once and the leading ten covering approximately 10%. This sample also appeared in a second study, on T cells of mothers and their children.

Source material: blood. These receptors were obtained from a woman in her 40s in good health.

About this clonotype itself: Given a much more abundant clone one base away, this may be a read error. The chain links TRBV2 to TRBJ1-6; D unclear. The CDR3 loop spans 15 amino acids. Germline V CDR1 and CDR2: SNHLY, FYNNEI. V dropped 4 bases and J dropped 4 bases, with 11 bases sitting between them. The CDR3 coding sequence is TGTGCCAGCAGTGGGTCAGAACCTTATAATTCACCCCTCCACTTT. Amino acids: CASSGSEPYNSPLHF.

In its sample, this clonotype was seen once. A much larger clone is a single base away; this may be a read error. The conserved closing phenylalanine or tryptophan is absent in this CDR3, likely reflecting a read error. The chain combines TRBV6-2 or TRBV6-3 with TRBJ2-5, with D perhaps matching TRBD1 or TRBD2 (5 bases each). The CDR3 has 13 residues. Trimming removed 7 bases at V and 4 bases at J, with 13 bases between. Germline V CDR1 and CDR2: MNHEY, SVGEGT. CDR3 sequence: CASIRGRGETQYL. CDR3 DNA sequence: TGTGCCAGCATCCGGGGAAGGGGAGAGACCCAGTACTTA.

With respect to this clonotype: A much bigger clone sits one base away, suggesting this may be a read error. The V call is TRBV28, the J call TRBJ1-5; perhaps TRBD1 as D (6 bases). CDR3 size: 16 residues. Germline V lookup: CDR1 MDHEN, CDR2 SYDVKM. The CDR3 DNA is TGTGCCAGCATTGGGGCCACAGGGAATGGCAATCGGCCCCAGCATTTT. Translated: CASIGATGNGNRPQHF.

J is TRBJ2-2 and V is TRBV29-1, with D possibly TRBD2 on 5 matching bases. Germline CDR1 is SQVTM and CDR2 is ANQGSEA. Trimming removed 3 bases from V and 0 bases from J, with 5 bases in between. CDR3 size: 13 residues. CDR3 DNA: TGCAGCGTTGACGGGGCGAACACCGGGGAGCTGTTTTTT. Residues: CSVDGANTGELFF.

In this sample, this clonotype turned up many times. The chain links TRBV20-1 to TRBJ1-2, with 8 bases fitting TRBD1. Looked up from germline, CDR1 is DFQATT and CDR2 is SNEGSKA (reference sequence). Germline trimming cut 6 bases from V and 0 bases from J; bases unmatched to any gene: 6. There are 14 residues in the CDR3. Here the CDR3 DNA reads TGCAGTGCAACTCAGGGGGCAGCTAACTATGGCTACACCTTC. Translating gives CSATQGAANYGYTF.

The CDR3 DNA is TGTGCCAGTAGATGGGGACGCAATCAGCCCCAGCATTTT. Translating gives CASRWGRNQPQHF. V and J are TRBV19 and TRBJ1-5; tentatively, D is TRBD1 (5 bases). The CDR3 runs to 13 residues. CDR1 LNHDA and CDR2 SQIVND come from the germline V gene (reference sequence). V lost 6 bases to trimming and J lost 2 bases, with 8 bases between them.

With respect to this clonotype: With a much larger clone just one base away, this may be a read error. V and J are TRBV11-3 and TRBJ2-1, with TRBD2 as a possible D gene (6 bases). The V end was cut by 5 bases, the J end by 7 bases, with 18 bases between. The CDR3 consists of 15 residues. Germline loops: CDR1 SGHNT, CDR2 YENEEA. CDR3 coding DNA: TGTGCCAGCAGCCCAAACCGGTGGGGGGAAAATGAGCAGTTCTTC. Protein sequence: CASSPNRWGENEQFF.

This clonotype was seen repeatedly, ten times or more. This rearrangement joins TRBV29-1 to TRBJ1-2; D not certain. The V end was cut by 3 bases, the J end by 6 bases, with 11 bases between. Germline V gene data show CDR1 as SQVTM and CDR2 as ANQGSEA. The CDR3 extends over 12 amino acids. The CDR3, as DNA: TGCAGCGTTGAGGGCGATCTTAATGGCTACACCTTC. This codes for CSVEGDLNGYTF. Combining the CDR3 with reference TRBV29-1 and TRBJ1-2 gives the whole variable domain SAVISQKPSRDICQRGTSLTIQCQVDSQVTMMFWYRQQPGQSLTLIATANQGSEATYESGFVIDKFPISRPNLTFSTLTVSNMSPEDSSIYLCSVEGDLNGYTFGSGTRLTVV.

CDR3: CSANSPGLINQPQHF. The CDR3 nucleotides are TGCAGTGCTAACTCCCCAGGCCTGATAAATCAGCCCCAGCATTTT. This rearrangement joins TRBV20-1 to TRBJ1-5; D call uncertain. The germline V gene encodes CDR1 DFQATT and CDR2 SNEGSKA (reference sequence). The V and J ends lost 4 bases and 4 bases respectively, with 17 bases between them. The CDR3 is 15 residues long.

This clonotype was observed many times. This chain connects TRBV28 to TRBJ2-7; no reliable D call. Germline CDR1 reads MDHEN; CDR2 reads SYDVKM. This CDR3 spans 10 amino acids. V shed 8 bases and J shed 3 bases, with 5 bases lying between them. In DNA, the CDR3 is TGTGCCAGCGACCTCTACGAGCAGTACTTC. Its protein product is CASDLYEQYF.

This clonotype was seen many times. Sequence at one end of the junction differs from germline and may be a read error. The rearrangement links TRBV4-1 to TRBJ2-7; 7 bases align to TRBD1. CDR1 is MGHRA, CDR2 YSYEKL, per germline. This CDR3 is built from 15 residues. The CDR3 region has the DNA TGCGCCAGCAGCCAATACGAGACAGGGAATTGGGAGCGGTACTTC. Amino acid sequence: CASSQYETGNWERYF.

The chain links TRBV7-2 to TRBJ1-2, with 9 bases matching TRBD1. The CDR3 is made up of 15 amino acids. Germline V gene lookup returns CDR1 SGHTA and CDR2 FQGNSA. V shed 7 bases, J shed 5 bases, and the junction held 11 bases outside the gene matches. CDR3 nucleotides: TGTGCCAGCACGGCAAGGGGACAGGGCCTTTATGGCTACACCTTC. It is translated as CASTARGQGLYGYTF.

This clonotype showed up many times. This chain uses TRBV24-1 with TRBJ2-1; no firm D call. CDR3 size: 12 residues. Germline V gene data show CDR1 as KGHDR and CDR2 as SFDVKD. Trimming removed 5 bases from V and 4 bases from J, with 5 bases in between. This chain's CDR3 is CATSGGYNEQFF. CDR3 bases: TGTGCCACCAGTGGCGGATACAATGAGCAGTTCTTC.

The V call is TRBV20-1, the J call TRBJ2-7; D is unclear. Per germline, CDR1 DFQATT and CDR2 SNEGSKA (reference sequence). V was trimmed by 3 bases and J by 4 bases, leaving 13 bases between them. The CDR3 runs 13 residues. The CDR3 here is CSASIQPRYEQYF. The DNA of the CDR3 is TGCAGTGCTAGCATCCAACCGCGTTACGAGCAGTACTTC.

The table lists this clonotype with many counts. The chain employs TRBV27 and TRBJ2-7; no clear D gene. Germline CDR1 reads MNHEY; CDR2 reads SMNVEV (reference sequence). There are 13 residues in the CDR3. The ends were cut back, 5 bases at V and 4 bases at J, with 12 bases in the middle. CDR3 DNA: TGTGCCAGCAGTGGAATAGGGAAGTACGAGCAGTACTTC. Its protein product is CASSGIGKYEQYF.

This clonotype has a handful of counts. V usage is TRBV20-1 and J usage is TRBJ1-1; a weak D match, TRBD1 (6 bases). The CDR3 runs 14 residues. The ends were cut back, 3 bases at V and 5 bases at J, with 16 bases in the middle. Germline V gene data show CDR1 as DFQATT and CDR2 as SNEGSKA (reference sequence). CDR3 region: CSASRGGGRTEAFF. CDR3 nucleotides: TGCAGTGCTAGCAGAGGGGGTGGGAGAACTGAAGCTTTCTTT.

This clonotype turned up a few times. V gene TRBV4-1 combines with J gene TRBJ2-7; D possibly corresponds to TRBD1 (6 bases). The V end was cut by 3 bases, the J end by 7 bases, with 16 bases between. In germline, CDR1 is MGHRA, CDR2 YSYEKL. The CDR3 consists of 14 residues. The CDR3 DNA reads TGCGCCAGCAGCCATACAGGGCAAAGGGGGGAGCAGTACTTC. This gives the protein CASSHTGQRGEQYF.

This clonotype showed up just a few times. The CDR3 DNA reads as TGTGCCAGCAGCCAAGAAATGAGGGACAATGAGCAGTTCTTC. Its protein is CASSQEMRDNEQFF. This chain uses TRBV14 with TRBJ2-1; D might be TRBD2 (5 bases). This CDR3 has 14 amino acids. V lost 0 bases, J lost 5 bases, and 8 bases lay in between. Per germline, CDR1 SGHDN and CDR2 FVKESK.

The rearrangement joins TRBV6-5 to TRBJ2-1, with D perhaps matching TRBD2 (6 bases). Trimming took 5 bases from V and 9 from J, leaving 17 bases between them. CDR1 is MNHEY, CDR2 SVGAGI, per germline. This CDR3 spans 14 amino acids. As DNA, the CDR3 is TGTGCCAGCAGTGCCTTTACTAGCAGCGGTGAGCAGTTCTTC. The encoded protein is CASSAFTSSGEQFF.

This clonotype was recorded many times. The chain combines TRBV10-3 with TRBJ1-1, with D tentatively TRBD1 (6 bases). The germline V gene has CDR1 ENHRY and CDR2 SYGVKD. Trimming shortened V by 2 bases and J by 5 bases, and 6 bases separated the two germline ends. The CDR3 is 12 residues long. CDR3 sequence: CAISEQGTEAFF. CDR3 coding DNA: TGTGCCATCAGTGAGCAGGGGACTGAAGCTTTCTTT.

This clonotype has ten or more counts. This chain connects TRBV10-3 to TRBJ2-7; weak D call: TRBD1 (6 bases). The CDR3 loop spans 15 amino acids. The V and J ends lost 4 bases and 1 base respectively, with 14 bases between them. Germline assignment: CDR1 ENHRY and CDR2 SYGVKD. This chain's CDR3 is CAISGLGTSSYEQYF. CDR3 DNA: TGTGCCATCAGTGGTCTTGGGACATCGTCCTACGAGCAGTACTTC.

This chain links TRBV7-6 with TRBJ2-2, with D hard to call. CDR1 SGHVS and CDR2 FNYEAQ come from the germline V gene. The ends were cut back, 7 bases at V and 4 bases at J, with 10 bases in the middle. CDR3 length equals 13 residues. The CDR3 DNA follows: TGTGCCAGCATAGAGCGAGCCACCGGGGAGCTGTTTTTT. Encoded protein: CASIERATGELFF.

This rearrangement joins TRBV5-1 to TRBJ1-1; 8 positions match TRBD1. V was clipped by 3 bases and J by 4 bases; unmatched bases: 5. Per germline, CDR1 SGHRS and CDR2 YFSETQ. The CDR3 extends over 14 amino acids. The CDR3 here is CASSSNRGITEAFF. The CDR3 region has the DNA TGCGCCAGCAGCTCAAACAGGGGGATCACTGAAGCTTTCTTT.

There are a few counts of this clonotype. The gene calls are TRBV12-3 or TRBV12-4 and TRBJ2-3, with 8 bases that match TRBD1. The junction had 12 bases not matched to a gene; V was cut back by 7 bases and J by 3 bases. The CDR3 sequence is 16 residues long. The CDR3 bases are TGTGCCAGCACCCCTCGGACAGGGTTGGGTACAGATACGCAGTATTTT. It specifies CASTPRTGLGTDTQYF.

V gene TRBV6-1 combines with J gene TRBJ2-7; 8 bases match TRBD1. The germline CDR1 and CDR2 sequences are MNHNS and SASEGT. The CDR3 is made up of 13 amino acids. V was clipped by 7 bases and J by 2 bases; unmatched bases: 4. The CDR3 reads CASTSGQAYEQYF. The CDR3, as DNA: TGTGCCAGCACCTCGGGACAGGCCTACGAGCAGTACTTC.

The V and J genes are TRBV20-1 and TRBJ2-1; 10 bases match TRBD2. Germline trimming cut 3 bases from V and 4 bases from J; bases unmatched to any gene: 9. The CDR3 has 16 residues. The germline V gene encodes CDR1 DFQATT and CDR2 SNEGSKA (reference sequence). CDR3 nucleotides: TGCAGTGCTAGGGCCCTTACTAGCGGGACTTACAATGAGCAGTTCTTC. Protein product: CSARALTSGTYNEQFF.

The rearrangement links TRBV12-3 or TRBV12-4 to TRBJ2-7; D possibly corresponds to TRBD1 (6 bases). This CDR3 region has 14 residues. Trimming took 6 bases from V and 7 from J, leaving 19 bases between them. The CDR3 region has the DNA TGTGCCAGCAGCCGGACAGTGAGAGCCGGGGAGCAGTACTTC. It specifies CASSRTVRAGEQYF.

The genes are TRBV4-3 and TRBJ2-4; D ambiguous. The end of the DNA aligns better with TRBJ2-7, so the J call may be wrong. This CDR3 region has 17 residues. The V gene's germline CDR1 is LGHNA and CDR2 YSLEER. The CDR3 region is CASSQPEVLDGTYEQYF. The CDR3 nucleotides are TGCGCCAGCAGCCAACCCGAGGTGCTTGATGGGACCTACGAGCAGTACTTC.